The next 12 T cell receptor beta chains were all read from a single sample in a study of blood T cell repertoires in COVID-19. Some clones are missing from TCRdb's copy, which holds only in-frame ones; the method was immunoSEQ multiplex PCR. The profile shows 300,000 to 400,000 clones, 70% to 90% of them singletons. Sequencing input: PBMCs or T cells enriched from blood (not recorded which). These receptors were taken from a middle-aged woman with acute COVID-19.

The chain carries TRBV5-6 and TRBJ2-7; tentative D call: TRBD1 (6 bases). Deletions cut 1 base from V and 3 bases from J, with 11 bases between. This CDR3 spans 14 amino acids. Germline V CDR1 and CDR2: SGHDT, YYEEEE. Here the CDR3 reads CASSLPGQIYEQYF. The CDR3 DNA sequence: TGTGCCAGCAGCTTGCCGGGACAAATCTACGAGCAGTACTTC.

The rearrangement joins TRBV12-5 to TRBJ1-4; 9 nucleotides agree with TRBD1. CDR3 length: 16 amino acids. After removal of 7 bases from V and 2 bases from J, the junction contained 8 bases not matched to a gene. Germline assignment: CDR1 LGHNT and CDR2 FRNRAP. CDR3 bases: TGTGCTAGTGCCTCTGGACAGGGGAAGACTAATGAAAAACTGTTTTTT. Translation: CASASGQGKTNEKLFF.

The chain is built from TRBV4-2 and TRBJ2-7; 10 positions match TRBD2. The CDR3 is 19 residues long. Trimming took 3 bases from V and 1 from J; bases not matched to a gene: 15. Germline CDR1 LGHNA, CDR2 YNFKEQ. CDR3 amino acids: CASSHLSRGLAEPSYEQYF. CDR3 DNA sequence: TGTGCCAGCAGCCATCTTTCCCGCGGACTAGCGGAACCATCCTACGAGCAGTACTTC.

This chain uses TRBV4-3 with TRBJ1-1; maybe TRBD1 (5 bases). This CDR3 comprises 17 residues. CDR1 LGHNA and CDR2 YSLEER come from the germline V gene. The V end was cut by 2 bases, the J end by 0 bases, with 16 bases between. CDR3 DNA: TGCGCCAGCAGCCAAATTAGTTCCGGGGGTCTGAACACTGAAGCTTTCTTT. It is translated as CASSQISSGGLNTEAFF.

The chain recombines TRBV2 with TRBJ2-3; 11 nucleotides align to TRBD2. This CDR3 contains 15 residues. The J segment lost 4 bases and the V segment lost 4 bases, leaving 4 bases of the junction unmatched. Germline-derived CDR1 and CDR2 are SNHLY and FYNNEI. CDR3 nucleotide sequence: TGTGCCAGCAGTGTTCTAGCGGGAGGTGCAGATACGCAGTATTTT. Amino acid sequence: CASSVLAGGADTQYF.

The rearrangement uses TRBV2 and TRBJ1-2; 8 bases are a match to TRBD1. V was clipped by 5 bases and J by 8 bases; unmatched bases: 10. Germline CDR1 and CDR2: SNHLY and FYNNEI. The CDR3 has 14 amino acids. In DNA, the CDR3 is TGTGCCAGCAGTCCTGCTCAGGGGGCAGGGGGCTACACCTTC. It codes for CASSPAQGAGGYTF.

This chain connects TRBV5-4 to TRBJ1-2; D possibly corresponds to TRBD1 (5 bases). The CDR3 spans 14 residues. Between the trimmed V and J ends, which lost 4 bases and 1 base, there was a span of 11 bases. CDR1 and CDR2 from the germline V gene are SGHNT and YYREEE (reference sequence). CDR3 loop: CASSVVGGNYGYTF. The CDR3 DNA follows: TGTGCCAGCAGCGTAGTGGGGGGTAACTATGGCTACACCTTC.

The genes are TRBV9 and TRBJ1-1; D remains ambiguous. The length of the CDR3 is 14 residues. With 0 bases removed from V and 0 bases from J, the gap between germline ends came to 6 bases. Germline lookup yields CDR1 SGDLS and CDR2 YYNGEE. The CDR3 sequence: CASSVAQMNTEAFF. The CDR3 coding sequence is TGTGCCAGCAGCGTAGCGCAGATGAACACTGAAGCTTTCTTT.

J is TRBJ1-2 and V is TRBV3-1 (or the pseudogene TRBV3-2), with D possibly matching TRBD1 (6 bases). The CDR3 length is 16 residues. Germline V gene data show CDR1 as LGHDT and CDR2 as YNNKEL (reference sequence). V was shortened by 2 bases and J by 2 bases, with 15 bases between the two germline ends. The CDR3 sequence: CASSQTPGQINYGYTF. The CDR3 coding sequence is TGTGCCAGCAGCCAAACCCCTGGACAGATAAACTATGGCTACACCTTC.

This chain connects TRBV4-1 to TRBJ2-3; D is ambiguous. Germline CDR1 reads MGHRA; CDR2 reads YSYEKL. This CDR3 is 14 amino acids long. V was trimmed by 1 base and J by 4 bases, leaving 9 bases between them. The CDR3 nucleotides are TGCGCCAGCAGCCAAGCCCTAGTCCCAGATACGCAGTATTTT. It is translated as CASSQALVPDTQYF.

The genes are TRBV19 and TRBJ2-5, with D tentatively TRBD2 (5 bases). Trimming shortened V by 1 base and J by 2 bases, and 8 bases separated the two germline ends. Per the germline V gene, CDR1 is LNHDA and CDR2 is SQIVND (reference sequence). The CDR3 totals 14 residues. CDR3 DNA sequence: TGTGCCAGTAGTATAGGCAGACTACAAGAGACCCAGTACTTC. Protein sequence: CASSIGRLQETQYF.

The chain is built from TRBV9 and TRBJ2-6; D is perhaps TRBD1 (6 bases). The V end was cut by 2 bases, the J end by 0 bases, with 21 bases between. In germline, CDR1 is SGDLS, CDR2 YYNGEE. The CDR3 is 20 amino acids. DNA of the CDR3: TGTGCCAGCAGCGTGAGACCCTCCTTTACAGGGAGCTCTGGGGCCAACGTCCTGACTTTC. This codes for CASSVRPSFTGSSGANVLTF.